The rows below give T cell receptor beta chains drawn from one sample of a study of neoadjuvant nivolumab and ipilimumab in lung cancer. The method was immunoSEQ multiplex PCR; TCRdb's version includes in-frame clones alone and lacks a portion of them. The repertoire has tens of thousands of clones, approximately 90% of them found once; the top ten carry roughly 4.5%. This sample comprised peripheral blood, obtained after neoadjuvant nivolumab, alone or with ipilimumab, at or shortly before surgery. The receptors were sampled from an adult with non-small cell lung cancer. Each CDR3 is given with its conserved first and last residue. The D gene is left open where the match is weak. A clone size is listed for some rows: how often the clone was seen (once, few, many), or a class if it is expanded.

V gene: TRBV6-4; D gene: -; clone size: -; J gene: TRBJ2-7; CDR3 DNA: TGTGCCAGCAGTGACTCGCCGGTTAGTTCAGAGCAGTACTTC; CDR3 protein: CASSDSPVSSEQYF
V gene: TRBV19; D gene: -; clone size: -; J gene: TRBJ2-5; CDR3 DNA: TGTGCCAGTAGCAGGGGTGCGGGCCAAGAGACCCAGTACTTC; CDR3 protein: CASSRGAGQETQYF
V gene: TRBV5-4; D gene: TRBD1; clone size: -; J gene: TRBJ2-1; CDR3 DNA: TGTGCCAGCAGCTCGGGACAGGGGGATGAGCAGTTCTTC; CDR3 protein: CASSSGQGDEQFF
V gene: TRBV11-3; D gene: TRBD1; clone size: -; J gene: TRBJ2-7; CDR3 DNA: TGTGCCAGCAGCTTCACAGGGGGCGGCGAGCAGTACTTC; CDR3 protein: CASSFTGGGEQYF
V gene: TRBV7-9; D gene: -; clone size: -; J gene: TRBJ2-5; CDR3 DNA: TGTGCCAGCAGCCCCCAAACAGGGCCGAGGGAGACCCAGTACTTC; CDR3 protein: CASSPQTGPRETQYF
V gene: TRBV7-2; D gene: -; clone size: once; J gene: TRBJ2-7; CDR3 DNA: TGTGCCAGCAGCTTTGGGGGATTTGACGAGCAGTACTTC; CDR3 protein: CASSFGGFDEQYF
V gene: TRBV6-1; D gene: -; clone size: -; J gene: TRBJ2-7; CDR3 DNA: TGTGCCAGCAGTGAAGCTGCAGGGGCCCACTACGAGCAGTACTTC; CDR3 protein: CASSEAAGAHYEQYF
V gene: TRBV18; D gene: TRBD1; clone size: -; J gene: TRBJ2-2; CDR3 DNA: TGTGCCAGCTCACAACGGACAGGGGTGAACACCGGGGAGCTGTTTTTT; CDR3 protein: CASSQRTGVNTGELFF
V gene: TRBV5-1; D gene: -; clone size: -; J gene: TRBJ2-5; CDR3 DNA: TGCGCCAGCAGCTCCCCGGGATCCCTAGAGACCCAGTACTTC; CDR3 protein: CASSSPGSLETQYF
V gene: TRBV5-4; D gene: -; clone size: -; J gene: TRBJ1-2; CDR3 DNA: TGTGCCAGCAGCGGCCTTGTGGGCTACACCTTC; CDR3 protein: CASSGLVGYTF
V gene: TRBV5-1; D gene: TRBD1; clone size: -; J gene: TRBJ1-4; CDR3 DNA: TGCGCCAGCAGCTTAGACGGGACAGCAACTGAAAAACTGTTTTTT; CDR3 protein: CASSLDGTATEKLFF
V gene: TRBV29-1; D gene: TRBD1; clone size: -; J gene: TRBJ2-7; CDR3 DNA: TGCAGCGTCCGGACAGGACGGTCCGAGCAGTACTTC; CDR3 protein: CSVRTGRSEQYF
V gene: TRBV2; D gene: -; clone size: -; J gene: TRBJ1-5; CDR3 DNA: TGTGCCAGCGGGACCTATAGCAATCAGCCCCAGCATTTT; CDR3 protein: CASGTYSNQPQHF
V gene: TRBV6-1; D gene: -; clone size: -; J gene: TRBJ1-1; CDR3 DNA: TGTGCCAGCAGTGGGAGGCTTGCGGGGAACACTGAAGCTTTCTTT; CDR3 protein: CASSGRLAGNTEAFF
V gene: TRBV11-1; D gene: TRBD2; clone size: -; J gene: TRBJ2-5; CDR3 DNA: TGTGCCAGCAGCTTCCTAGCGGGGGGGCAAGAGACCCAGTACTTC; CDR3 protein: CASSFLAGGQETQYF
V gene: TRBV19; D gene: -; clone size: -; J gene: TRBJ2-7; CDR3 DNA: TGTGCCAGTAGGTCTGAGGGCTCGGGTGAGCAGTACTTC; CDR3 protein: CASRSEGSGEQYF
V gene: TRBV9; D gene: -; clone size: once; J gene: TRBJ1-3; CDR3 DNA: TGTGCCAGCAGCCGAGGGGGGAGCTCTGGAAACACCATATATTTT; CDR3 protein: CASSRGGSSGNTIYF
V gene: TRBV6-5; D gene: TRBD1; clone size: -; J gene: TRBJ1-4; CDR3 DNA: TGTGCCAGCAGACCACAGGGGGGTGATGAAAAACTGTTTTTT; CDR3 protein: CASRPQGGDEKLFF
V gene: TRBV4-1; D gene: TRBD1; clone size: -; J gene: TRBJ1-2; CDR3 DNA: TGCGCCAGCAGCCAACGTCCCGGGACAGGGGGGGGTGGCTACACCTTC; CDR3 protein: CASSQRPGTGGGGYTF
V gene: TRBV9; D gene: -; clone size: -; J gene: TRBJ1-6; CDR3 DNA: TGTGCCAGCAGCCCCAGAGCCCAGGGGCATAATTCACCCCTCCACTTT; CDR3 protein: CASSPRAQGHNSPLHF
V gene: TRBV2; D gene: -; clone size: -; J gene: TRBJ2-6; CDR3 DNA: TGTGCCAGCAGTGAGGGGGAATCTGGGGCCAACGTCCTGACTTTC; CDR3 protein: CASSEGESGANVLTF
V gene: TRBV5-1; D gene: -; clone size: -; J gene: TRBJ2-2; CDR3 DNA: TGCGCCACCCGCGGTATAGGGCACACCGGGGAGCTGTTTTTT; CDR3 protein: CATRGIGHTGELFF
V gene: TRBV18; D gene: -; clone size: -; J gene: TRBJ1-5; CDR3 DNA: TGTGCCAGCTCACCACCGGGGAATCAGCCCCAGCATTTT; CDR3 protein: CASSPPGNQPQHF
V gene: TRBV9; D gene: -; clone size: -; J gene: TRBJ1-2; CDR3 DNA: TGTGCCAGCAGCGTAGAGACCCGCCTCGGCTACACCTTC; CDR3 protein: CASSVETRLGYTF
V gene: TRBV10-3; D gene: -; clone size: -; J gene: TRBJ2-7; CDR3 DNA: TGTGCCGCGTCCTCGTCGAGGCAAATATCGCACTTC; CDR3 protein: CAASSSRQISHF
V gene: TRBV6-1; D gene: TRBD1; clone size: -; J gene: TRBJ2-4; CDR3 DNA: TGTGCCAGCAGTGAGGACAGGGGGGACATTCAGTACTTC; CDR3 protein: CASSEDRGDIQYF